The 28 T cell receptor beta chains given below trace back to one sample, sequenced in a study of shared clonotypes between healthy human individuals. Repertoires were generated with immunoSEQ multiplex PCR, while TCRdb's copy carries only in-frame clones and drops some. Altogether some 2,000,000 clones are present, over 85% being singletons, with the ten largest covering 0.85% to 1.2%. The naive CD8 fraction comprised CD45RO-negative cells positively selected for CCR7 and excluded terminally differentiated effector memory CD45RA+ cells. Sequencing was done on a sample of naive CD8+ T cells sorted from blood. These receptors were taken from a man younger than 35 in good health.

This chain links TRBV6-5 with TRBJ2-5; weak D call: TRBD2 (7 bases). Germline V gene sequence: CDR1 MNHEY, CDR2 SVGAGI. This CDR3 spans 16 amino acids. Deletions cut 2 bases from V and 4 bases from J, with 17 bases between. DNA of the CDR3: TGTGCCAGCAGTTACCCAAAAACGGGGGGCGGAGAGACCCAGTACTTC. This encodes CASSYPKTGGGETQYF.

The chain joins TRBV4-1 to TRBJ1-6; a possible D gene is TRBD1 (5 bases). The germline V gene has CDR1 MGHRA and CDR2 YSYEKL. The V end lost 2 bases, the J end lost 5 bases, and 10 bases lay between the germline ends. CDR3 size: 15 residues. The CDR3 here is CASSQRGPNNSPLHF. As DNA, the CDR3 is TGCGCCAGCAGCCAAAGGGGACCTAATAATTCACCCCTCCACTTT.

Concerning this clone itself: The same CDR3 is also encoded by other DNA sequences in this sample. The V gene is TRBV25-1, the J gene TRBJ2-7, with 8 bases aligning to TRBD1. The CDR3 covers 15 residues. The germline V gene encodes CDR1 MGHDK and CDR2 SYGVNS. Losses at the gene ends were 2 bases for V and 3 bases for J; bases not matched to a gene: 6. CDR3 region: CASSELRQGNYEQYF. The CDR3 DNA reads TGTGCCAGCAGTGAACTCCGACAGGGGAACTACGAGCAGTACTTC.

This CDR3 is CASKGQGAGEQYF. Here the CDR3 DNA reads TGTGCCAGCAAGGGACAGGGGGCAGGGGAGCAGTACTTC. The genes are TRBV27 and TRBJ2-7; TRBD1 matches at 12 bases. The CDR3 is 13 residues long. The germline CDR1 and CDR2 sequences are MNHEY and SMNVEV (reference sequence). J lost 7 bases, V lost 7 bases, and 5 bases had no gene match.

The V gene is TRBV6-6, the J gene TRBJ1-5, with D maybe TRBD1 (5 bases). CDR3 length equals 15 residues. Germline V CDR1 and CDR2: MNHNY, SVGAGI (reference sequence). V lost 5 bases and J 4 bases, leaving 15 bases between the germline ends. CDR3 region: CASSMGVLWNQPQHF. DNA for the CDR3: TGTGCCAGCAGTATGGGGGTCTTATGGAATCAGCCCCAGCATTTT.

This rearrangement joins TRBV4-3 to TRBJ2-3, with no clear D. V lost 9 bases to trimming and J lost 5 bases, with 15 bases between them. Germline values: CDR1 LGHNA, CDR2 YSLEER. CDR3 length equals 13 residues. CDR3 amino acids: CASSDGEVDTQYF. CDR3 nucleotides: TGCGCCAGTTCCGACGGAGAGGTAGATACGCAGTATTTT.

The rearrangement links TRBV25-1 to TRBJ1-1; D remains ambiguous. The CDR3 sequence is 14 residues long. Germline V lookup: CDR1 MGHDK, CDR2 SYGVNS. V lost 1 base and J 7 bases, leaving 13 bases between the germline ends. The CDR3 here is CASSESGERFEAFF. CDR3 coding DNA: TGTGCCAGCAGTGAATCTGGGGAGAGATTTGAAGCTTTCTTT. Together with reference TRBV25-1 and TRBJ1-1, the CDR3 gives the full variable domain: EADIYQTPRYLVIGTGKKITLECSQTMGHDKMYWYQQDPGMELHLIHYSYGVNSTEKGDLSSESTVSRIRTEHFPLTLESARPSHTSQYLCASSESGERFEAFFGQGTRLTVV.

The V and J genes are TRBV25-1 and TRBJ1-4; D is unresolved. The V gene's germline CDR1 is MGHDK and CDR2 SYGVNS. V was pared by 2 bases and J by 5 bases, with 6 bases between. The CDR3 has 13 amino acids. The CDR3 reads CASSELGNEKLFF. CDR3 bases: TGTGCCAGCAGTGAACTGGGAAATGAAAAACTGTTTTTT.

Remarks on this clone: Other DNA sequences of this sample code for an identical CDR3. The chain recombines TRBV19 with TRBJ2-5; D not resolved. Germline V gene data show CDR1 as LNHDA and CDR2 as SQIVND (reference sequence). The CDR3 is 13 amino acids. Trimming shortened V by 5 bases and J by 3 bases, and 10 bases separated the two germline ends. CDR3 residues: CASSLDREETQYF. CDR3 bases: TGTGCCAGTAGTTTGGACCGAGAAGAGACCCAGTACTTC. Combining the CDR3 with reference TRBV19 and TRBJ2-5 gives the whole variable domain DGGITQSPKYLFRKEGQNVTLSCEQNLNHDAMYWYRQDPGQGLRLIYYSQIVNDFQKGDIAEGYSVSREKKESFPLTVTSAQKNPTAFYLCASSLDREETQYFGPGTRLLVL.

This chain connects TRBV28 to TRBJ1-1, with D tentatively TRBD1 (5 bases). V was trimmed by 7 bases and J by 1 base, leaving 10 bases between them. CDR1 and CDR2 from the germline V gene are MDHEN and SYDVKM. The CDR3 runs 13 residues. CDR3 loop: CASTIQGNTEAFF. CDR3 coding DNA: TGTGCCAGCACCATTCAGGGGAACACTGAAGCTTTCTTT.

The V and J genes are TRBV6-6 and TRBJ2-5; a weak D match, TRBD1 (6 bases). V lost 2 bases and J 5 bases, leaving 12 bases between the germline ends. The CDR3 sequence is 14 residues long. The germline V gene encodes CDR1 MNHNY and CDR2 SVGAGI (reference sequence). The CDR3 nucleotides read TGTGCCAGCAGTTACGTGGGGGCCGGGGAGACCCAGTACTTC. It yields the protein CASSYVGAGETQYF.

The J gene is TRBJ1-1, the V gene TRBV7-9; 9 bases map to TRBD1. Trimming removed 5 bases from V and 7 bases from J; junction bases left unmatched: 8. CDR3 length: 14 amino acids. Germline V CDR1 and CDR2: SEHNR, FQNEAQ (reference sequence). This CDR3 reads CASSEDRGVGEAFF. The CDR3 bases are TGTGCCAGCAGCGAGGACAGGGGAGTCGGTGAAGCTTTCTTT.

The CDR3 sequence: CASSDGQTYGYTF. The CDR3 nucleotides read TGTGCCAGCAGCGACGGACAGACCTATGGCTACACCTTC. The genes are TRBV7-9 and TRBJ1-2; tentatively, D is TRBD1 (6 bases). CDR3 length: 13 amino acids. Germline V gene lookup returns CDR1 SEHNR and CDR2 FQNEAQ (reference sequence). Trimming stripped 5 bases from V and 4 bases from J, with 11 bases between.

V usage is TRBV7-6 and J usage is TRBJ2-1; a possible D gene is TRBD2 (6 bases). V was shortened by 4 bases and J by 5 bases, with 12 bases between the two germline ends. The CDR3 consists of 14 residues. The germline gives CDR1 SGHVS, CDR2 FNYEAQ. The CDR3 sequence: CASSSRGGHNEQFF. In DNA, the CDR3 is TGTGCCAGCAGCTCACGGGGAGGACACAATGAGCAGTTCTTC.

V is TRBV27 and J is TRBJ2-2; 8 nucleotides align to TRBD2. Trimming at V came to 6 bases and at J to 1 base, leaving 4 bases not matched to a gene. Germline V gene sequence: CDR1 MNHEY, CDR2 SMNVEV (reference sequence). The length of the CDR3 is 15 residues. The CDR3 region is CASRVGGENTGELFF. As DNA, the CDR3 is TGTGCCAGCAGGGTCGGGGGGGAGAACACCGGGGAGCTGTTTTTT.

The chain joins TRBV7-9 to TRBJ1-2; the match to TRBD1 covers 8 bases. Germline CDR1 reads SEHNR; CDR2 reads FQNEAQ (reference sequence). CDR3 length: 15 amino acids. V lost 2 bases and J lost 4; bases outside the gene matches: 6. The CDR3 coding sequence is TGTGCCAGCAGCTTAAAGGGACAGGATCTCTATGGCTACACCTTC. It is translated as CASSLKGQDLYGYTF.

The sample holds one count of this clone. This rearrangement joins TRBV5-4 to TRBJ2-7; TRBD2 agrees at 12 bases. The CDR3 contains 17 residues. V trimming: 0 bases; J trimming: 6 bases; junction bases outside the gene matches: 10. CDR1 SGHNT and CDR2 YYREEE come from the germline V gene (reference sequence). CDR3 in amino acids: CASSLETSGSLTPEQYF. In nucleotides, the CDR3 is TGTGCCAGCAGCTTGGAGACTAGCGGGAGTTTGACCCCCGAGCAGTACTTC.

This sequence joins TRBV27 and TRBJ2-7, with a possible D match to TRBD2 (6 bases). V gave up 3 bases and J gave up 4 bases, with 16 bases separating them. Germline V lookup: CDR1 MNHEY, CDR2 SMNVEV (reference sequence). The CDR3 is 15 amino acids. CDR3 region: CASSFFAGLGYEQYF. CDR3 bases: TGTGCCAGCAGTTTCTTTGCGGGATTGGGTTACGAGCAGTACTTC.

This clone came up a few times. The sample carries other DNA sequences with the same CDR3. The chain has TRBV19 and TRBJ2-7; D assignment may be TRBD1 or TRBD2 (5 bases each). The CDR3 runs to 13 residues. Germline V gene data show CDR1 as LNHDA and CDR2 as SQIVND (reference sequence). V lost 3 bases and J lost 2, with 8 bases in between. The CDR3 loop reads CASSIGTAYEQYF. In nucleotides, the CDR3 is TGTGCCAGTAGTATCGGGACGGCCTACGAGCAGTACTTC.

The chain recombines TRBV7-2 with TRBJ1-6; maybe TRBD1 (5 bases). The CDR3 contains 13 residues. V gave up 2 bases and J gave up 10 bases, with 9 bases separating them. Per the germline V gene, CDR1 is SGHTA and CDR2 is FQGNSA. This CDR3 is CASSLQGWSPLHF. CDR3 DNA sequence: TGTGCCAGCAGCTTACAGGGCTGGTCACCCCTCCACTTT.

This clone was counted a single time. The chain combines TRBV13 with TRBJ1-1, with D tentatively TRBD1 (5 bases). Trimming took 3 bases from V and 0 from J, leaving 8 bases between them. This CDR3 has 14 residues. CDR1 is PRHDT, CDR2 FYEKMQ, per germline (reference sequence). Written as DNA, the CDR3 is TGTGCCAGCAGCTTGGGGCCTTTGAACACTGAAGCTTTCTTT. Its translation: CASSLGPLNTEAFF.

J is TRBJ2-7 and V is TRBV7-9; D is unclear. CDR1 is SEHNR, CDR2 FQNEAQ, per germline (reference sequence). The CDR3 extends over 12 amino acids. Trimming stripped 5 bases from V and 11 bases from J, with 16 bases between. CDR3 DNA: TGTGCCAGCAGCCCGACCGGACGGCCAGAGTACTTC. The encoded protein is CASSPTGRPEYF.

This clone was counted once. Different DNA sequences within this sample yield the same CDR3. The chain recombines TRBV28 with TRBJ1-6; no definite D call. This CDR3 has 11 amino acids. Between the trimmed V and J ends, which lost 3 bases and 10 bases, there was a span of 4 bases. Germline V lookup: CDR1 MDHEN, CDR2 SYDVKM. CDR3 coding DNA: TGTGCCAGCAGTTTGGGGTCACCCCTCCACTTT. It is translated as CASSLGSPLHF.

The J gene is TRBJ1-2, the V gene TRBV30; no firm D call. The CDR3 loop spans 15 amino acids. Looked up from germline, CDR1 is GTSNPN and CDR2 is SVGIG (reference sequence). Trimming shortened V by 4 bases and J by 3 bases, and 18 bases separated the two germline ends. The CDR3 region is CAWNRGPAPDYGYTF. The CDR3 DNA sequence: TGTGCCTGGAATCGAGGACCAGCGCCTGACTATGGCTACACCTTC.

V is TRBV15 and J is TRBJ2-7; 7 positions match TRBD2. Germline V gene sequence: CDR1 LNHNV, CDR2 YYDKDF (reference sequence). This CDR3 spans 14 amino acids. V was pared by 0 bases and J by 4 bases, with 3 bases of the junction left unmatched. The CDR3 DNA follows: TGTGCCACCAGCAGAGATCGGGAGGTGTACGAGCAGTACTTC. Translated, it gives CATSRDREVYEQYF.

This clone was observed once. This chain links TRBV7-6 with TRBJ2-2, with no clear D. The V gene's germline CDR1 is SGHVS and CDR2 FNYEAQ. V was trimmed by 6 bases and J by 0 bases, leaving 11 bases between them. This CDR3 has 15 amino acids. The CDR3 DNA reads TGTGCCAGCAGTTGGCAGGAGTCGAACACCGGGGAGCTGTTTTTT. Amino acid sequence: CASSWQESNTGELFF.

In the case of this clone: The identical CDR3 is also encoded by other nucleotide sequences in the sample. The CDR3 region has the DNA TGTGCCAGCAGTTATGGGGACAGTTCCTACGAGCAGTACTTC. Its protein is CASSYGDSSYEQYF. The V gene is TRBV6-6, the J gene TRBJ2-7, with 7 bases identical to TRBD1. The CDR3 covers 14 residues. Germline lookup yields CDR1 MNHNY and CDR2 SVGAGI (reference sequence). V gave up 3 bases and J gave up 1 base; unmatched junction bases: 3.

The chain joins TRBV14 to TRBJ2-7, with 8 bases identical to TRBD1. V gave up 5 bases and J gave up 4 bases; unmatched junction bases: 13. Germline assignment: CDR1 SGHDN and CDR2 FVKESK. The CDR3 loop spans 16 amino acids. Here the CDR3 reads CASSTSTGTGWYEQYF. CDR3 DNA sequence: TGTGCCAGCAGCACTTCAACCGGGACAGGTTGGTACGAGCAGTACTTC. Variable domain in full (rest from reference TRBV14 and TRBJ2-7): EAGVTQFPSHSVIEKGQTVTLRCDPISGHDNLYWYRRVMGKEIKFLLHFVKESKQDESGMPNNRFLAERTGGTYSTLKVQPAELEDSGVYFCASSTSTGTGWYEQYFGPGTRLTVT.